Following are 7 T cell receptor beta chains from one sample sequenced in a study of blood T cell repertoires in COVID-19. Produced via immunoSEQ multiplex PCR; TCRdb's table is partial and in-frame only. There are approximately 100,000 clones in the sample; roughly 80% occur only once, and more than 20% lies in the top ten. The sequenced sample was peripheral blood. The receptor source for this set is a man aged 60 to 69 with acute or convalescent COVID-19.

As regards this clone: At the DNA level, this CDR3 is encoded by other sequences in the same sample as well. The chain couples TRBV6-5 to TRBJ1-2; D is ambiguous. Germline V CDR1 and CDR2: MNHEY, SVGAGI. There are 13 residues in the CDR3. The V end lost 2 bases, the J end lost 5 bases, and 9 bases lay between the germline ends. The CDR3 is CASSYSRGYGYTF. The CDR3 bases are TGTGCCAGCAGTTACAGTCGGGGTTATGGCTACACCTTC.

There are a few counts of this clone. V and J are TRBV20-1 and TRBJ2-1; weak D call: TRBD2 (5 bases). This CDR3 is built from 12 residues. In germline, CDR1 is DFQATT, CDR2 SNEGSKA (reference sequence). Trimming removed 3 bases at V and 8 bases at J, with 11 bases between. CDR3 nucleotide sequence: TGCAGTGCTAGTGAGCTAGCATATGAGCAGTTCTTC. This encodes CSASELAYEQFF.

This chain connects TRBV20-1 to TRBJ2-7; maybe TRBD2 (5 bases). With 3 bases removed from V and 6 bases from J, the gap between germline ends came to 6 bases. CDR3 length: 10 residues. The V gene's germline CDR1 is DFQATT and CDR2 SNEGSKA (reference sequence). The CDR3 DNA sequence: TGCAGTGCTAGGGGGAGCGAGCAGTACGTC. As protein: CSARGSEQYV.

This chain uses TRBV11-2 with TRBJ2-3; D not certain. Germline V gene sequence: CDR1 SGHAT, CDR2 FQNNGV. V was clipped by 4 bases and J by 0 bases, with 8 bases between them. The CDR3 loop spans 14 amino acids. The chain's CDR3 is CASSSGSSTDTQYF. The CDR3 coding sequence is TGTGCCAGCAGCTCAGGTTCTAGCACAGATACGCAGTATTTT.

The chain uses TRBV5-6 and TRBJ2-7, with D maybe TRBD1 (5 bases). Germline CDR1 reads SGHDT; CDR2 reads YYEEEE. The CDR3 consists of 15 residues. V lost 0 bases and J lost 2, with 12 bases in between. The CDR3 DNA is TGTGCCAGCAGCTTGGGGCAGGGATGGGCCTACGAGCAGTACGTC. Its protein product is CASSLGQGWAYEQYV.

A single count supports this clone. V and J are TRBV7-9 and TRBJ2-3; 8 positions match TRBD2. Germline lookup yields CDR1 SEHNR and CDR2 FQNEAQ (reference sequence). The CDR3 has 18 amino acids. V lost 0 bases and J lost 5; bases outside the gene matches: 13. This chain's CDR3 is CASSLALSSGSFGDTQYF. CDR3 sequence (DNA): TGTGCCAGCAGCTTAGCGCTCTCGAGCGGGAGTTTTGGAGATACGCAGTATTTT.

The rearrangement links TRBV30 to TRBJ1-2; D gene ambiguous. Trimming shortened V by 3 bases and J by 4 bases, and 15 bases separated the two germline ends. The CDR3 has 14 amino acids. From germline, CDR1 is GTSNPN and CDR2 SVGIG (reference sequence). The CDR3 reads CAWRLWGDTYGYTF. The CDR3, as DNA: TGTGCCTGGAGACTTTGGGGAGACACCTATGGCTACACCTTC.